The source of this T cell receptor beta chain is a study of CD8+CD57+ T cells in acquired aplastic anemia. The study, taken as a whole, reports: Between patients and controls, about 30 CD8+ CDR3 sequences were found in common.

CDR3 length equals 14 residues. Trimming took 2 bases from V and 4 from J, leaving 10 bases between them. Germline V CDR1 and CDR2: SGHTA, FQGNSA. A note on this clonotype: Its antigen is not identified.

For sequencing, patients were chosen who had shown expansion of CD8+CD57+ cells by flow cytometry. Genomic DNA, the template, was used for profiling of the TCR beta VDJ and CDR3. One entry per CDR3 protein, called by TCRdb with MiXCR from the reads. The sample comprises about 95,000 distinct CDR3 sequences, roughly 70% of which are singletons, and over 55% rests with the top ten. This clonotype originated in a human donor with aplastic anemia. The specimen sequenced was sorted CD4+, CD8+, or CD8+CD57+ T cells (not recorded which) from PBMCs. V usage is TRBV7-2 and J usage is TRBJ2-3; D is unclear. The CDR3 region is CASSLSRGPDTQYF. In DNA, the CDR3 is TGTGCCAGCAGCTTAAGTCGAGGTCCAGATACGCAGTATTTT.